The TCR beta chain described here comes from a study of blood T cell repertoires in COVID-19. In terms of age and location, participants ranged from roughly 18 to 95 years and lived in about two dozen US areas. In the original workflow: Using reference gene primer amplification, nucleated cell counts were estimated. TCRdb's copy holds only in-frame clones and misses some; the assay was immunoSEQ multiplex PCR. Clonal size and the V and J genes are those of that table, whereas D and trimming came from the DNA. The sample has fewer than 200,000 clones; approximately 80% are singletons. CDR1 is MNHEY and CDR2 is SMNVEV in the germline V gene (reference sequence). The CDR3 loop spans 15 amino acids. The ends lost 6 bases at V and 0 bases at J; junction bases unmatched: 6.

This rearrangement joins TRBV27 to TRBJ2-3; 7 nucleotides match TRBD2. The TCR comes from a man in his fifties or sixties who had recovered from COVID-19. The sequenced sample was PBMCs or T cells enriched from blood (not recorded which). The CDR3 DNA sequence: TGTGCCAGCAGACCTGGACTAGGTAGCACAGATACGCAGTATTTT. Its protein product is CASRPGLGSTDTQYF.